These T cell receptor beta chains were read from a single sample in a study of T cells in Graves' hyperthyroidism and ophthalmopathy. TCRdb reprocessed the multiplex PCR reads with MiXCR, giving one entry per CDR3 protein. The table includes 200,000 to 250,000 distinct CDR3 sequences, roughly a sixth detected once. The sequencing input was blood. These receptors all come from a man aged 45-65 years with Graves' hyperthyroidism. Each CDR3 is given with its conserved first and last residue. The order of the fields is D gene, CDR3 length, clone size, V gene, J gene, CDR3 protein, CDR3 DNA. A D gene is named only where the DNA matches it firmly. Expanded clones are given a class, and other clones once, few, many or no size at all.

>NA|13|many|TRBV7-9|TRBJ2-1
CASSFMGDGEQFF
TGTGCCAGCAGCTTTATGGGGGACGGTGAGCAGTTCTTC
>TRBD2|15|NA|TRBV20-1|TRBJ2-7
CSAALGTSGYYEQYF
TGCAGTGCTGCCTTAGGGACTAGCGGTTACTACGAGCAGTACTTC
>NA|13|once|TRBV7-2|TRBJ1-2
CASSGRSGDRYTF
TGTGCCAGCAGCGGACGGTCAGGGGATCGCTACACCTTC
>NA|15|many|TRBV5-1|TRBJ2-7
CASSLKGQLSYEQYF
TGCGCCAGCAGCTTGAAGGGTCAACTTTCCTACGAGCAGTACTTC
>TRBD1|15|NA|TRBV19|TRBJ2-2
CASSIVGQGAGELFF
TGTGCCAGTAGTATTGTGGGACAGGGGGCCGGGGAGCTGTTTTTT
>TRBD2|14|NA|TRBV14|TRBJ2-7
CASSHVTSGLKLYF
TGTGCCAGCAGCCATGTAACTAGCGGTCTCAAGCTGTACTTC
>NA|15|few|TRBV11-2|TRBJ1-4
CASSSWAGSEEKLFF
TGTGCCAGCAGCTCCTGGGCAGGGTCGGAGGAAAAACTGTTTTTT
>NA|13|NA|TRBV5-1|TRBJ2-1
CASSNQGTNEQFF
TGTGCCAGCAGCAATCAGGGTACGAATGAGCAGTTCTTC
>TRBD2|18|many|TRBV11-2|TRBJ2-5
CASSLDPGTSGRGKTQYF
TGTGCCAGCAGCTTAGATCCTGGGACTAGCGGGAGAGGGAAGACCCAGTACTTC
>NA|13|many|TRBV7-2|TRBJ1-1
CASSLVVNTEAFF
TGTGCCAGCAGCTTAGTCGTGAACACTGAAGCTTTCTTT
>NA|18|many|TRBV28|TRBJ2-7
CASRATGGRLAGAYEQYF
TGTGCCAGCAGAGCGACAGGGGGGAGGCTAGCGGGAGCCTACGAGCAGTACTTC
>NA|14|few|TRBV20-1|TRBJ1-5
CSARRPQGNQPQHF
TGCAGTGCCAGACGACCTCAGGGAAATCAGCCCCAGCATTTT
>TRBD1|16|many|TRBV19|TRBJ1-5
CASSSQGIHSNQPQHF
TGTGCCAGTAGTTCACAGGGGATCCACAGCAATCAGCCCCAGCATTTT
>NA|13|many|TRBV7-9|TRBJ1-5
CASSPAGEQPQHF
TGTGCCAGCAGCCCCGCAGGGGAACAGCCCCAGCATTTT
>NA|15|few|TRBV11-2|TRBJ2-7
CASSPRGTPWPEQYF
TGTGCCAGCAGCCCCAGGGGGACTCCGTGGCCCGAGCAGTACTTC
>TRBD1|16|many|TRBV28|TRBJ1-4
CASSPDRDRGNEKLFF
TGTGCCAGCAGCCCTGACCGGGACAGGGGTAATGAAAAACTGTTTTTT
>NA|13|few|TRBV2|TRBJ2-2
CASSELGVGELFF
TGTGCCAGCAGTGAACTCGGGGTTGGGGAGCTGTTTTTT
>NA|13|many|TRBV2|TRBJ2-3
CASTLAGRDTQYF
TGTGCCAGCACTCTGGCTGGAAGAGATACGCAGTATTTT
>NA|14|many|TRBV2|TRBJ1-2
CASRGGRNTMGYTF
TGTGCCAGCAGGGGTGGGCGGAATACCATGGGCTACACCTTC
>NA|13|many|TRBV5-1|TRBJ2-5
CASSSPGDETQYF
TGCGCCAGCAGCTCCCCGGGAGACGAGACCCAGTACTTC
>NA|17|NA|TRBV5-6|TRBJ1-2
CASSLAGIAQYGYGYTF
TGTGCCAGCAGCTTGGCGGGTATCGCCCAGTATGGCTATGGCTACACCTTC
>TRBD1|14|many|TRBV28|TRBJ1-1
CASSWDRAITEAFF
TGTGCCAGCAGTTGGGACAGGGCGATTACTGAAGCTTTCTTT
>NA|15|many|TRBV7-3|TRBJ2-1
CASSIGPGINNEQFF
TGTGCCAGCAGCATCGGCCCAGGGATCAACAATGAGCAGTTCTTC
>NA|13|many|TRBV7-3|TRBJ1-1
CASSDFGNTEAFF
TGTGCCAGCAGCGACTTTGGGAACACTGAAGCTTTCTTT
>NA|16|many|TRBV20-1|TRBJ2-3
CSASSGGVINTDTQYF
TGCAGTGCCTCATCTGGGGGAGTCATAAATACAGATACGCAGTATTTT
>NA|15|NA|TRBV11-2|TRBJ2-5
CASSQVDSDGETQYF
TGTGCCAGCAGCCAGGTTGACTCGGATGGGGAGACCCAGTACTTC